A selection of T cell receptor beta chains follows, all from one sample in a study of T cell responses to AZD1222 COVID-19 vaccine. Sequenced by immunoSEQ multiplex PCR; TCRdb stores in-frame clones only, minus some. The table lists some 170,000 clones, about 92% of them singletons. This material consisted of peripheral blood, taken on day 0 of AZD1222 vaccination. These receptors all come from an adult in good health. CDR3s include the opening cysteine and the closing phenylalanine or tryptophan. D genes are given only for firm matches. For some rows the clone size is stated as once, few or many, or as a class when expanded; others skip it.

V gene	D gene	clone size	J gene	CDR3 DNA	CDR3 protein
TRBV12-3/TRBV12-4	TRBD1	once	TRBJ2-7	TGTGCCAGCAGAACAGGGGAGTTGGGCGAGCAGTACTTC	CASRTGELGEQYF
TRBV5-1	TRBD1	-	TRBJ2-5	TGCGCCAGCAGCCGGGGTGAAGGGGGCGAGACCCAGTACTTC	CASSRGEGGETQYF
TRBV30	TRBD1	-	TRBJ1-5	TGTGCCTGGAGTACCGGGACAGGGAGCAATCAGCCCCAGCATTTT	CAWSTGTGSNQPQHF
TRBV20-1	-	once	TRBJ2-1	TGCAGTGCCCGGTGGAATGAGCAGTTCTTC	CSARWNEQFF
TRBV19	TRBD1	-	TRBJ2-2	TGTGCCAGTAGTATAGAACCAGGGGGCGCAACCGGGGAGCTGTTTTTT	CASSIEPGGATGELFF
TRBV5-1	TRBD1	-	TRBJ2-1	TGCGCCAGCAGCGCTGGGACAGGGGCCTCCAATGAGCAGTTCTTC	CASSAGTGASNEQFF
TRBV6-5	-	-	TRBJ1-4	TGTGCCAGCTTTAATGAAAAACTGTTTTTT	CASFNEKLFF
TRBV30	-	-	TRBJ1-5	TGTGCCTGGAGAAGCACAAATAGCAATCAGCCCCAGCATTTT	CAWRSTNSNQPQHF
TRBV4-2	-	-	TRBJ2-2	TGTGCCAGCAGCCAAGACACACAGCGGGCGTCAAACGGGGAGCTGTTTTTT	CASSQDTQRASNGELFF
TRBV5-1	TRBD1	-	TRBJ1-1	TGCGCCAGCAGCTTGATGGGACAGGGGGCGAACACTGAAGCTTTCTTT	CASSLMGQGANTEAFF
TRBV5-5	-	-	TRBJ1-2	TGTGCCAGCAGCTTGAGGCCAGTCTATGGCTACACCTTC	CASSLRPVYGYTF
TRBV15	TRBD1	-	TRBJ1-2	TGTGCCACCAGGAGGACAGGGGGATTGAACTATGGCTACACCTTC	CATRRTGGLNYGYTF
TRBV12-3/TRBV12-4	-	-	TRBJ2-7	TGTGCCCCCTGGAATGGCGAGCAGTACTTC	CAPWNGEQYF
TRBV28	TRBD2	-	TRBJ2-2	TGTGCCAGCAGTTCAAAGCGGGAACGGGTCGGGGAGCTGTTTTTT	CASSSKRERVGELFF
TRBV10-3	-	-	TRBJ1-1	TGTGCCATCTCCCCCGCAGGACCGAACACTGAAGCTTTCTTT	CAISPAGPNTEAFF
TRBV30	-	-	TRBJ1-6	TGTGCCTGGGGACATATGGGATCACCCCTCCACTTT	CAWGHMGSPLHF
TRBV4-2	-	-	TRBJ1-5	TGTGCCAGCAGCCAAGATCCCTCATTGGGGGGTCAGCCCCAGCATTTT	CASSQDPSLGGQPQHF
TRBV5-1	-	-	TRBJ2-1	TGCGCCAGCCAAGGAAGGACAGAAACGTACAATGAGCAGTTCTTC	CASQGRTETYNEQFF
TRBV12-3/TRBV12-4	-	-	TRBJ1-3	TGTGCCAGCGATCTGGGGGTAGGAAACACCATATATTTT	CASDLGVGNTIYF
TRBV2	-	-	TRBJ2-5	TGTGCCAGCAGTGAACTACAGGACAGTGCCCAAGAGACCCAGTACTTC	CASSELQDSAQETQYF
TRBV18	-	-	TRBJ1-1	TGTGCCAGCTCACCACAGGGAATCGGGAACACTGAAGCTTTCTTT	CASSPQGIGNTEAFF
TRBV2	-	-	TRBJ2-1	TGTGCCAGCAGTGCGTTAGCCAATGAGCAGTTCTTC	CASSALANEQFF
TRBV5-4	TRBD1	-	TRBJ1-1	TGTGCCAGCAGCCTACAGGGGGGAAACACTGAAGCTTTCTTT	CASSLQGGNTEAFF
TRBV5-5	-	-	TRBJ1-4	TGTGCCAGCAGCTTTGGTTTCGCAGGGCAAAAACTGTTTTTT	CASSFGFAGQKLFF
TRBV6-5	TRBD2	-	TRBJ2-5	TGTGCCAGCAGTAGGGGACTAGCGGAAGGAGAGACCCAGTACTTC	CASSRGLAEGETQYF
TRBV5-1	TRBD1	-	TRBJ1-2	TGCGCCACCAGCCAAATAGGGACAGGATATGGCTACACCTTC	CATSQIGTGYGYTF
TRBV27	TRBD1	-	TRBJ1-6	TGTGCCAGCAGCCCACAGGGGATGAATTCACCCCTCCACTTT	CASSPQGMNSPLHF
TRBV29-1	-	-	TRBJ1-1	TGCAGCGTTGGAAGCAGTTGGAGCACTGAAGCTTTCTTT	CSVGSSWSTEAFF
TRBV3-1/TRBV3-2	-	few	TRBJ2-1	TGTGCCAGCAGCCAAGAAGCGGTAGTATCCCACAATGAGCAGTTCTTC	CASSQEAVVSHNEQFF
TRBV19	-	-	TRBJ1-3	TGTGCCAGTAGTATGATGAGCTCTGGAAACACCATATATTTT	CASSMMSSGNTIYF
TRBV14	-	once	TRBJ2-7	TGTGCCAGCAGCCAAGATCGGGGGATCTCAAACTACGAGCAGTACTTC	CASSQDRGISNYEQYF
TRBV7-2	-	-	TRBJ2-5	TGTGCCAGCAGCTACGACTCCCCCGGGACCCAGTACTTC	CASSYDSPGTQYF
TRBV6-2/TRBV6-3	-	-	TRBJ1-1	TGTGCCAGCAGTTATATGGGCGGGTTCTTAGAAGCTTTCTTT	CASSYMGGFLEAFF
TRBV10-1	-	once	TRBJ2-7	TGCGCCAGCAGTGGCGGACGGGACTACGAGCAGTACTTC	CASSGGRDYEQYF
TRBV5-5	-	once	TRBJ1-1	TGTGCCAGCAGCTTGCCCCCCAACACTGAAGCTTTCTTT	CASSLPPNTEAFF
TRBV24-1	TRBD2	-	TRBJ2-7	TGTGCCACCAAGACGGTCGGGAGGGAGCAGTACTTC	CATKTVGREQYF
TRBV5-1	-	once	TRBJ1-1	TGCGCCAGCAGCTTCCCCGGGACGAACACTGAAGCTTTCTTT	CASSFPGTNTEAFF
TRBV10-1	-	-	TRBJ1-2	TGCGCCAGCAGTGAGTTAAGGTCCTATGGCTACACCTTC	CASSELRSYGYTF
TRBV2	-	once	TRBJ2-1	TGTGCCAGCAGTGAGGGCAAAAAGGGGGAGCAGTTCTTC	CASSEGKKGEQFF
TRBV27	TRBD2	-	TRBJ2-3	TGTGCCAGCAGTGCCCCGGGACTAGCGGGACCCCACACAGATACGCAGTATTTT	CASSAPGLAGPHTDTQYF
TRBV5-1	TRBD1	-	TRBJ2-7	TGCGCCAGCAGCTTTTCTTCGGGACCAGGGGGATACGAGCAGTACTTC	CASSFSSGPGGYEQYF
TRBV7-9	-	few	TRBJ1-1	TGTGCCAGCAGAAAAGAATTGGGTGGTATTAGTGAAGCTTTCTTT	CASRKELGGISEAFF
TRBV11-2	TRBD1	-	TRBJ1-3	TGTGCCAGCAGCATATCAGGGGGCAGGAACCACTGGGACACCATATATTTT	CASSISGGRNHWDTIYF
TRBV11-2	-	once	TRBJ1-1	TGTGCCAGCAGCTTAGAAACCAGGCGGACTGAAGCTTTCTTT	CASSLETRRTEAFF
TRBV11-3	-	-	TRBJ1-1	TGTGCCAGCAGCTTTGGGGGTGACACTGAAGCTTTCTTT	CASSFGGDTEAFF
TRBV7-2	-	-	TRBJ2-1	TGTGCCAGCAGCTTAGACGGGACCCTTGATGGGCAGTTCTTC	CASSLDGTLDGQFF
TRBV4-2	TRBD2	-	TRBJ2-5	TGTGCCAGCAGCCAAGAACCCATTAGCGGGACGGAAGAGACCCAGTACTTC	CASSQEPISGTEETQYF
TRBV4-1	-	-	TRBJ2-1	TGCGCCAGCAGCCAAGAGGGCTGGGCACAACAGTTCTTC	CASSQEGWAQQFF
TRBV5-1	TRBD1	-	TRBJ1-2	TGCGCCAGCAGCTCGGGACAGGGGGTTTATGGCTACACCTTC	CASSSGQGVYGYTF
TRBV19	-	-	TRBJ1-1	TGTGCCAGTGCCCAGGGTCGCGGCACTGAAGCTTTCTTT	CASAQGRGTEAFF
TRBV14	-	-	TRBJ1-1	TGTGCCAGCAGCCAAGCGCAGGGGAACACTGAAGCTTTCTTT	CASSQAQGNTEAFF
TRBV15	-	-	TRBJ1-3	TGTGCCACCAGCAGAGGGCGATACTCTGGAAACACCATATATTTT	CATSRGRYSGNTIYF
TRBV29-1	TRBD1	-	TRBJ2-7	TGCAGCGTCCTGGGGGTCGGGACAGGGATCTACGAGCAGTACTTC	CSVLGVGTGIYEQYF
TRBV9	TRBD1	-	TRBJ2-5	TGTGCCAGCAGCGTAGCGACAGGGGAAGAGACCCAGTACTTC	CASSVATGEETQYF
TRBV2	-	-	TRBJ1-5	TGTGCCAGCAGTCCCGGGCCAAAAAATCAGCCCCAGCATTTT	CASSPGPKNQPQHF
TRBV7-2	TRBD2	-	TRBJ2-2	TGTGCCAGCAGCTTAGCGGGAGGGGATACCGGGGAGCTGTTTTTT	CASSLAGGDTGELFF
TRBV5-4	-	-	TRBJ2-1	TGTGCCAGCAGCTTTGTCGATTACAATGAGCAGTTCTTC	CASSFVDYNEQFF